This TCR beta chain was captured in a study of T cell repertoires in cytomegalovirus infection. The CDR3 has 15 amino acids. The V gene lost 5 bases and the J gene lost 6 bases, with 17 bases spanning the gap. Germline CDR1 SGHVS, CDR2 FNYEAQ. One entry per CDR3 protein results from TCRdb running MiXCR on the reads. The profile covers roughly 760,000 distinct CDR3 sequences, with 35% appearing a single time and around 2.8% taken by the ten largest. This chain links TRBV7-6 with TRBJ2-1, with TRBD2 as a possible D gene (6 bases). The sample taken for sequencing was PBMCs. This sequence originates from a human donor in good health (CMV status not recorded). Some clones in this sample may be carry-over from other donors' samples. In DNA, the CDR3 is TGTGCCAGCAGCGGGGACTTTTCAGGCTCCAATGAGCAGTTCTTC. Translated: CASSGDFSGSNEQFF.